What follows are 13 T cell receptor beta chains derived from one specimen sequenced in a study of blood T cells in healthy people across ages. A sample-barcoded 5' primer and a J-beta primer mix were used in a second PCR of about 7 to 12 cycles. TCRdb passed the 5' RACE reads through MiXCR, listing each CDR3 protein once. This sample yields fewer than 1,000,000 distinct CDR3 sequences, of which less than 60% are seen a single time; 15% to 20% belongs to the top ten. The sequenced sample consisted of blood. The receptors were gathered from a man of 80 years or more in good health.

This clonotype was picked up many times. The chain recombines TRBV5-1 with TRBJ2-7; 8 nucleotides agree with TRBD2. Germline assignment: CDR1 SGHRS and CDR2 YFSETQ. The trim removed 4 bases at V and 3 bases at J, leaving 6 bases unmatched. The CDR3 has 14 residues. The CDR3 sequence: CASSLLAENYEQYF. CDR3 DNA: TGCGCCAGCAGCCTACTAGCGGAAAACTACGAGCAGTACTTC.

This clonotype was seen just once. The rearrangement uses TRBV14 and TRBJ1-1; D is possibly TRBD1 (5 bases). Germline CDR1 reads SGHDN; CDR2 reads FVKESK. V was trimmed by 1 base and J by 4 bases, leaving 13 bases between them. CDR3 length: 15 residues. CDR3 protein: CASSQVCGAGTEAFF. The CDR3 nucleotides are TGTGCCAGCAGCCAAGTGTGTGGGGCGGGCACTGAAGCTTTCTTT.

The chain recombines TRBV7-9 with TRBJ2-2; tentatively, D is TRBD1 (6 bases). The CDR3 is 15 amino acids. Deletions cut 5 bases from V and 4 bases from J, with 14 bases between. The germline V gene encodes CDR1 SEHNR and CDR2 FQNEAQ (reference sequence). CDR3 in amino acids: CASSPPPGATGELFF. The CDR3 nucleotides are TGTGCCAGCAGCCCTCCACCAGGGGCCACCGGGGAGCTGTTTTTT.

This clonotype was picked up a small number of times. The chain combines TRBV12-3 or TRBV12-4 with TRBJ1-6, with D hard to call. V was pared by 3 bases and J by 7 bases, with 7 bases between. This CDR3 is built from 13 residues. CDR3 sequence: CASSLDQNSPLHF. The CDR3 bases are TGTGCCAGCAGTTTGGACCAAAATTCACCCCTCCACTTT.

The chain links TRBV6-2 or TRBV6-3 to TRBJ2-7, with TRBD2 as a possible D gene (6 bases). The V and J ends lost 6 bases and 2 bases respectively, with 17 bases between them. Per the germline V gene, CDR1 is MNHEY and CDR2 is SVGEGT. This CDR3 has 15 residues. CDR3 loop: CASRPVLERAYEQYF. CDR3 nucleotide sequence: TGTGCCAGCAGACCCGTTTTAGAGCGGGCCTACGAGCAGTACTTC.

The rearrangement joins TRBV27 to TRBJ2-7; TRBD1 might be the D (6 bases). The V gene's germline CDR1 is MNHEY and CDR2 SMNVEV (reference sequence). With 10 bases removed from V and 4 bases from J, the gap between germline ends came to 20 bases. CDR3 length equals 14 residues. CDR3 sequence (DNA): TGTGCCACCGAGAACCTCGACAGGCTGTACGAGCAGTACTTC. This gives the protein CATENLDRLYEQYF.

A note on this clonotype: A much larger clone differs from this one at a single base, so this may be a read error. The chain recombines TRBV27 with TRBJ2-7, with 15 bases fitting TRBD2. The CDR3 extends over 16 amino acids. Germline CDR1 and CDR2: MNHEY and SMNVEV (reference sequence). V shed 5 bases, J shed 7 bases, and the junction held 9 bases outside the gene matches. The CDR3 sequence: CASSPGLAGGYNEQYF. CDR3 nucleotide sequence: TGTGCCAGCAGTCCCGGACTAGCGGGAGGGTACAATGAGCAGTACTTC.

Remarks on this clonotype: A read error is possible here, since a much larger clone lies one base away. The chain carries TRBV6-6 and TRBJ2-7, with D possibly matching TRBD1 (5 bases). This CDR3 comprises 14 residues. The germline CDR1 and CDR2 sequences are MNHNY and SVGAGI (reference sequence). CDR3 in DNA: TGTGCCGGCAGCGAACAGGTAGAAACCGACGAGCAGTACTTC. Its protein is CAGSEQVETDEQYF.

The chain couples TRBV20-1 to TRBJ2-3, with 10 bases matching TRBD1. The CDR3 loop spans 14 amino acids. V shed 6 bases, J shed 2 bases, and the junction held 5 bases outside the gene matches. Germline-derived CDR1 and CDR2 are DFQATT and SNEGSKA (reference sequence). The CDR3 reads CSAPDRGLTDTQYF. CDR3 nucleotides: TGCAGTGCCCCCGACAGGGGGCTCACAGATACGCAGTATTTT.

This clonotype was detected only a few times. The chain recombines TRBV11-2 with TRBJ2-7; TRBD1 matches 8 bases. TRBJ2-5 explains the end of the DNA better; the J call may be wrong. Germline V gene data show CDR1 as SGHAT and CDR2 as FQNNGV. The length of the CDR3 is 17 residues. The CDR3 sequence: CASSLEPGGQVSETQYF. CDR3 nucleotides: TGTGCCAGCAGCTTAGAACCAGGGGGACAGGTTTCAGAGACCCAGTACTTC.

In regard to this clonotype: The germline gene is not matched at one end of the junction; a read error may be the cause. V and J are TRBV5-1 and TRBJ1-4; D unclear. The CDR3 covers 15 residues. CDR1 and CDR2 from the germline V gene are SGHRS and YFSETQ. The CDR3 DNA reads as TGCGCCGGCAGCTTGTTAGGAGCAACTAATGAAAAACTGTTTTTT. Translation gives CAGSLLGATNEKLFF. Variable domain in full (rest from reference TRBV5-1 and TRBJ1-4): KAGVTQTPRYLIKTRGQQVTLSCSPISGHRSVSWYQQTPGQGLQFLFEYFSETQRNKGNFPGRFSGRQFSNSRSEMNVSTLELGDSALYLCAGSLLGATNEKLFFGSGTQLSVL.

The chain combines TRBV6-5 with TRBJ1-4; D is unresolved. V shed 5 bases and J shed 6 bases, with 10 bases lying between them. Germline V CDR1 and CDR2: MNHEY, SVGAGI. The CDR3 runs to 13 residues. Here the CDR3 reads CASSRRGDEKLFF. Written as DNA, the CDR3 is TGTGCCAGCAGTCGCCGGGGAGATGAAAAACTGTTTTTT.

This rearrangement joins TRBV2 to TRBJ2-7, with D possibly called TRBD1 or TRBD2 (5 bases each). Germline V lookup: CDR1 SNHLY, CDR2 FYNNEI. CDR3 length: 18 amino acids. V gave up 5 bases and J gave up 6 bases, with 29 bases separating them. The CDR3 DNA reads TGTGCCAGCAGTCAACCATTTCGCCGGGACCACGAGCTCAGCGAGCAGTACTTC. Amino acid sequence: CASSQPFRRDHELSEQYF.